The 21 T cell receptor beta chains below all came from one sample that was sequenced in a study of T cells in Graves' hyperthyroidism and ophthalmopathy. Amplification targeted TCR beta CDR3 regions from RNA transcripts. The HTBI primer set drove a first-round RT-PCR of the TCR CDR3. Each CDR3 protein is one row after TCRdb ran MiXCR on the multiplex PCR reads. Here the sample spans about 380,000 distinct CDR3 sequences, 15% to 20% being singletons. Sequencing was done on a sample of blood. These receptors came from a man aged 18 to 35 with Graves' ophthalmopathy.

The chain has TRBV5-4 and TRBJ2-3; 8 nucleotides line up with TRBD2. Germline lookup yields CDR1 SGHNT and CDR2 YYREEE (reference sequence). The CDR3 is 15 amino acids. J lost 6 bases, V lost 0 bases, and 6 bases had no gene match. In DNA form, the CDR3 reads TGTGCCAGCAGCTTGGGGACTAGCATTTTGGATACGCAGTATTTT. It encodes CASSLGTSILDTQYF. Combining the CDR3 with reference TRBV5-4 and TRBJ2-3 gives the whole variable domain ETGVTQSPTHLIKTRGQQVTLRCSSQSGHNTVSWYQQALGQGPQFIFQYYREEENGRGNFPPRFSGLQFPNYSSELNVNALELDDSALYLCASSLGTSILDTQYFGPGTRLTVL.

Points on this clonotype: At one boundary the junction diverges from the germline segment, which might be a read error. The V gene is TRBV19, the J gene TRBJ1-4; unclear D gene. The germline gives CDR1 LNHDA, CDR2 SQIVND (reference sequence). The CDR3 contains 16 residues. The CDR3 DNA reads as TGTGCCAGTAGTATTCCAAGGACGCGGACTAGTGAAAAACTGTTTTTT. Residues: CASSIPRTRTSEKLFF.

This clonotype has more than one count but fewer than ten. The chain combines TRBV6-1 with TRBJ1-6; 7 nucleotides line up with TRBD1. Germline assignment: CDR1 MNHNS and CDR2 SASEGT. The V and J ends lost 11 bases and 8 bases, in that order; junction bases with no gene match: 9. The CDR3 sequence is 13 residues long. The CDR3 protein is CAVSQGLYSPLHF. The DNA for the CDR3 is TGTGCCGTGTCACAGGGGCTTTATTCACCCCTCCACTTT.

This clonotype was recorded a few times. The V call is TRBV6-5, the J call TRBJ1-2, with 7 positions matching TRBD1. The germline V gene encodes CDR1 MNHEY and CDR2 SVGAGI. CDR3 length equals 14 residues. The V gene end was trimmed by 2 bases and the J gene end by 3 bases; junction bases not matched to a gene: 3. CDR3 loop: CASSYRDSDYGYTF. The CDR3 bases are TGTGCCAGCAGTTACCGGGACAGCGACTATGGCTACACCTTC.

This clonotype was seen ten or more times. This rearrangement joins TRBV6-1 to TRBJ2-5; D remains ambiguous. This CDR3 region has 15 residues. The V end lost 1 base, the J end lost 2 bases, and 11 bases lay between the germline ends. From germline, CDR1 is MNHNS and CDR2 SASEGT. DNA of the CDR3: TGTGCCAGCAGTGAAGAGTTGGGATCACAAGAGACCCAGTACTTC. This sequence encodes CASSEELGSQETQYF.

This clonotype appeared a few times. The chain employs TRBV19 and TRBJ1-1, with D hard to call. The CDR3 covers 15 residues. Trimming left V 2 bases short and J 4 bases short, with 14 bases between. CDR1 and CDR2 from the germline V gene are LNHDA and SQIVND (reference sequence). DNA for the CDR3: TGTGCCAGTAGTATACAGAGCACTCAGGCCACTGAAGCTTTCTTT. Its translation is CASSIQSTQATEAFF. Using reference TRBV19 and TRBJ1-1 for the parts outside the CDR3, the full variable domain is DGGITQSPKYLFRKEGQNVTLSCEQNLNHDAMYWYRQDPGQGLRLIYYSQIVNDFQKGDIAEGYSVSREKKESFPLTVTSAQKNPTAFYLCASSIQSTQATEAFFGQGTRLTVV.

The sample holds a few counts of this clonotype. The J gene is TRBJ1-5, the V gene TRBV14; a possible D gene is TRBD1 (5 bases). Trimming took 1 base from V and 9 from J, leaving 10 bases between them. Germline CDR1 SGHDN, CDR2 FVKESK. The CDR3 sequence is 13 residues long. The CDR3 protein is CASSQVGGMPQHF. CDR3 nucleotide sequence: TGTGCCAGCAGCCAAGTTGGGGGAATGCCCCAGCATTTT. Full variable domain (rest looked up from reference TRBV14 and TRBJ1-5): EAGVTQFPSHSVIEKGQTVTLRCDPISGHDNLYWYRRVMGKEIKFLLHFVKESKQDESGMPNNRFLAERTGGTYSTLKVQPAELEDSGVYFCASSQVGGMPQHFGDGTRLSIL.

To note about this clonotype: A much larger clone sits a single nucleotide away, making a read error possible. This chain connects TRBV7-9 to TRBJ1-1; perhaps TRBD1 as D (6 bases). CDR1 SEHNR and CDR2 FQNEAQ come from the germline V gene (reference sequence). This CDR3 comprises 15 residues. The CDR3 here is CASSLGQRPNTEALF. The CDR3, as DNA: TGTGCCAGCAGCCTAGGACAGAGACCGAACACTGAAGCTCTCTTT.

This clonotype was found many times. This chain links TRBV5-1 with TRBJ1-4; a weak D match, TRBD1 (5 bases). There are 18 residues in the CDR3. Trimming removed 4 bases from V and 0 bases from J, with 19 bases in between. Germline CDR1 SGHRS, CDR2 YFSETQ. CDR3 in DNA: TGCGCCAGCAGCGGTCAGGGATCCATGACCTCAACTAATGAAAAACTGTTTTTT. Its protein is CASSGQGSMTSTNEKLFF.

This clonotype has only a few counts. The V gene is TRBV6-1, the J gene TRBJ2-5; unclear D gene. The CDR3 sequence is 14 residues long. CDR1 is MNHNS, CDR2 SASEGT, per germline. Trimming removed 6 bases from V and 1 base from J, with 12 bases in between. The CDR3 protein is CASRRGNLQETQYF. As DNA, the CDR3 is TGTGCCAGCAGACGTGGAAATCTCCAAGAGACCCAGTACTTC.

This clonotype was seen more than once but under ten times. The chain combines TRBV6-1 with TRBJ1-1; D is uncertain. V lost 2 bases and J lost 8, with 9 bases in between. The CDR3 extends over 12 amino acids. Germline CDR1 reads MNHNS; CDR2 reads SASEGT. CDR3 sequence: CASSERTREAFF. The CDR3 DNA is TGTGCCAGCAGTGAAAGGACCCGGGAAGCTTTCTTT.

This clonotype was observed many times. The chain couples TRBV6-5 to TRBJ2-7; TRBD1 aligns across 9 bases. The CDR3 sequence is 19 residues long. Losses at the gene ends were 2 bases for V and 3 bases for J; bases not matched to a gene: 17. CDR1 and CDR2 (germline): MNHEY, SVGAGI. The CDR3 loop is CASSYTAPAGTGTNYEQYF. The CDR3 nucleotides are TGTGCCAGCAGTTACACGGCTCCGGCTGGGACAGGGACCAACTACGAGCAGTACTTC.

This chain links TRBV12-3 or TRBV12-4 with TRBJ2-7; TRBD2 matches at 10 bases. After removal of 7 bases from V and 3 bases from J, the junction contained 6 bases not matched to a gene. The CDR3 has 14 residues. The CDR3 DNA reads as TGTGCCAGCACTACCCTAGCGGGGGACTACGAGCAGTACTTC. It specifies CASTTLAGDYEQYF.

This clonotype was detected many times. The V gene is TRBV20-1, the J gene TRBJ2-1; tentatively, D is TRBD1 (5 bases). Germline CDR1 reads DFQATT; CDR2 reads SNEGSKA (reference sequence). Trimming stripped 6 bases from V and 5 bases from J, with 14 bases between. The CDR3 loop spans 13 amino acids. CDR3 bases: TGCAGTGCCCTGGGGCAGTCTGACAATGAGCAGTTCTTC. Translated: CSALGQSDNEQFF.

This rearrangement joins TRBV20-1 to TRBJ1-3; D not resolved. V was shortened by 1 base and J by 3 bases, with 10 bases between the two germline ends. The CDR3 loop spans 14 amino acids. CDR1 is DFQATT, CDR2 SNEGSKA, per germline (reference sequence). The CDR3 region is CSARVTSGGNTIYF. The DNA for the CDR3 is TGCAGTGCTAGAGTGACGTCAGGTGGAAACACCATATATTTT.

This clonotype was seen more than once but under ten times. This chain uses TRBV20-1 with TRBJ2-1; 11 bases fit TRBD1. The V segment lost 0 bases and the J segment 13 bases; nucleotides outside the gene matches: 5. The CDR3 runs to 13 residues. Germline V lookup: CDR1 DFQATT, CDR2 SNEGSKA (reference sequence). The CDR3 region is CSARDRGQGVQFF. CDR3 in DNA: TGCAGTGCTAGAGATCGGGGACAGGGGGTTCAGTTCTTC.

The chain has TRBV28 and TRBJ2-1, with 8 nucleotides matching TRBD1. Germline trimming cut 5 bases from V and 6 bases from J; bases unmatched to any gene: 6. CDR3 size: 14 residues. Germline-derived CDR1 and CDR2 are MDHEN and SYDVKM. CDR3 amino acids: CASSRPGQGNEQFF. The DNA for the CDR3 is TGTGCCAGCAGTCGCCCCGGACAGGGCAATGAGCAGTTCTTC.

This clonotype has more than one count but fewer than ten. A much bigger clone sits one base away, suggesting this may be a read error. The chain's CDR3 is CANSRTDSNQPQHF. For the CDR3, the DNA is TGTGCCAACTCCCGGACAGATAGCAATCAGCCCCAGCATTTT. The rearrangement links TRBV18 to TRBJ1-5; a weak D match, TRBD1 (6 bases). This CDR3 spans 14 amino acids. V lost 10 bases, J lost 0 bases, and 13 bases lay in between. Germline V gene sequence: CDR1 KGHSH, CDR2 LQKENI.

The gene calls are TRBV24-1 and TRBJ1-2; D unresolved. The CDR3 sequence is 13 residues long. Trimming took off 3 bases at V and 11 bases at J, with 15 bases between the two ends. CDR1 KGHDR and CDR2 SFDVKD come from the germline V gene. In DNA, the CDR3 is TGTGCCACCAGTGATGGAGATCAAACGGGATACACCTTC. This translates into CATSDGDQTGYTF.

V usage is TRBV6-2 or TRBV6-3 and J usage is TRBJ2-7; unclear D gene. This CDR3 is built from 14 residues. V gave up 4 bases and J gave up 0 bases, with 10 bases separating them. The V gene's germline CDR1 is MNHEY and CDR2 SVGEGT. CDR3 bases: TGTGCCAGCAGTTCTGGGGTTTCCTCCTACGAGCAGTACTTC. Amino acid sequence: CASSSGVSSYEQYF.

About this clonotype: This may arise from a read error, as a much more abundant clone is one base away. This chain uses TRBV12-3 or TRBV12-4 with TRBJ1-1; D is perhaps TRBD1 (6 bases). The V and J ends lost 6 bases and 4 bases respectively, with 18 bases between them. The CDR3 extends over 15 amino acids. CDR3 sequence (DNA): TGTGCCAGCAGACCCTCTGGACAGATGAGCACTGAAGCTTTCTTT. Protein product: CASRPSGQMSTEAFF.